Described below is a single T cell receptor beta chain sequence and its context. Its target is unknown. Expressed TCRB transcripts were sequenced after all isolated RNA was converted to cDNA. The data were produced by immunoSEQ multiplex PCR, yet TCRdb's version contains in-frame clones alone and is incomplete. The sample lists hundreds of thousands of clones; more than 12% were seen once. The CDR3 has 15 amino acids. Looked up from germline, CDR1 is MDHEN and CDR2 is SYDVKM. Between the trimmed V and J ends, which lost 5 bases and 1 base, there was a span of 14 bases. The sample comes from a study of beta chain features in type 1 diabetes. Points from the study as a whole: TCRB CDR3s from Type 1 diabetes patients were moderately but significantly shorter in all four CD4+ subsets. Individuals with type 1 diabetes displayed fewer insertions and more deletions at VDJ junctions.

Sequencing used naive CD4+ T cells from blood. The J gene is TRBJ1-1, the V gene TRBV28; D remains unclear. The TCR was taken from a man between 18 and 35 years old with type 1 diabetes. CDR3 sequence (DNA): TGTGCCAGCAGTCCAATCAAAGGGTGGAACACTGAAGCTTTCTTT. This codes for CASSPIKGWNTEAFF.